Listed below are T cell receptor beta chains from one sample, sequenced in a study of identifying expanded T cells in peripheral blood. The data were produced by immunoSEQ multiplex PCR, yet TCRdb's version contains in-frame clones alone and is incomplete. This sample has about 110,000 clones; roughly nine tenths occur once, and the top ten carry roughly 7.6%. Input material: blood. The receptors were gathered from a person aged 18-69 years in good health. Each CDR3 is given with its conserved first and last residue.

cdr3_length,j_call,v_call,cdr3_aa
16,TRBJ1-5,TRBV15,CATSPSRGTRNQPQHF
14,TRBJ1-4,TRBV6-5,CASSYSATNEKLFF
9,TRBJ1-2,TRBV29-1,CSVETGYTF
18,TRBJ2-1,TRBV5-6,CASSPLGGTEKSYNEQFF
17,TRBJ2-3,TRBV5-1,CASSLALAGGQTDTQYF
20,TRBJ2-3,TRBV5-1,CASSLLGTGNERTSTDTQYF
16,TRBJ1-5,TRBV28,CASSPVGGWGAQPQHF
13,TRBJ1-1,TRBV6-1,CASSERADTEAFF
16,TRBJ2-7,TRBV9,CASSVGGQGGIYEQYF
14,TRBJ2-3,TRBV29-1,CSVEPPGRPDTQYF
13,TRBJ1-2,TRBV6-5,CASSYEGARGYTF
14,TRBJ2-1,TRBV6-6,CASSQSSGGNEQFF
15,TRBJ1-6,TRBV10-3,CAISEMGQGWSPLHF
14,TRBJ1-2,TRBV4-3,CASSQDGRYYGYTF
12,TRBJ2-1,TRBV19,CASKSSYNEQFF
16,TRBJ1-2,TRBV4-3,CASSQVKNSGRYGYTF
17,TRBJ2-1,TRBV7-3,CASSFLSTSASINEQFF
15,TRBJ1-1,TRBV7-3,CASRPNGIVNTEAFF
14,TRBJ1-1,TRBV28,CASSPGIGNTEAFF
16,TRBJ2-3,TRBV7-3,CASSARLAGGTDTQYF
16,TRBJ2-7,TRBV27,CAIPTGGLAGDYEQYF
15,TRBJ2-3,TRBV13,CASSFSGGGTDTQYF
15,TRBJ2-7,TRBV5-3,CARSCPPGQGFEQYF
13,TRBJ1-4,TRBV2,CAQGDNGHEKLFF
14,TRBJ2-7,TRBV7-9,CASSLAQGDYEQYF
16,TRBJ2-1,TRBV11-2,CASSITGTSGRGEQFF
13,TRBJ2-1,TRBV18,CASSPSDTNEQFF
16,TRBJ1-2,TRBV4-1,CASSQGLITGNYGYTF
14,TRBJ2-5,TRBV5-1,CASSLAGAQETQYF
14,TRBJ2-3,TRBV5-1,CASGPGTTTDTQYF
15,TRBJ2-7,TRBV6-5,CASSYSGGSSYEQYF
15,TRBJ1-3,TRBV7-2,CASSSEAFGGNTIYF
14,TRBJ2-5,TRBV5-1,CASSLDFVQETQYF
14,TRBJ2-7,TRBV6-6,CASSDSGRSHEQYF
14,TRBJ2-3,TRBV6-5,CASSYGGGERTQYF
14,TRBJ1-1,TRBV19,CASNGGAMNTEAFF
14,TRBJ2-7,TRBV28,CASTTGPKGWEQYF
13,TRBJ1-2,TRBV2,CASSDWGGNGYTF
11,TRBJ2-3,TRBV6-6,CASSATDTQYF
16,TRBJ2-3,TRBV5-4,CASSPQGRGSEDTQYF
16,TRBJ2-7,TRBV10-3,CAISEPRVQSSYEQYF
16,TRBJ1-5,TRBV18,CASSPENQTPNQPQHF
12,TRBJ2-7,TRBV28,CASSPNGYEQYF
13,TRBJ2-7,TRBV6-5,CASRGTGPYEQYF
15,TRBJ2-2,TRBV6-5,CASSYSISSIRELFF
14,TRBJ2-3,TRBV14,CASSQDPGVDTQYF
13,TRBJ1-4,TRBV19,CASNPSGREKLFF
15,TRBJ2-5,TRBV10-3,CAISESGPEKETQYF
14,TRBJ2-5,TRBV19,CASSPGGNVETQYF
14,TRBJ2-2,TRBV6-1,CASILDLNTGELFF
16,TRBJ2-1,TRBV28,CASRPGTGGPYNEQFF
17,TRBJ2-1,TRBV9,CASSEGGGGAPYNEQFF